The 5 T cell receptor beta chains below were found in one sample sequenced in a study of cytomegalovirus exposure and HLA in healthy donors. Amplification used 60 Vbeta primers and 13 Jbeta primers. TCRdb keeps only in-frame clones here, not all; method: immunoSEQ multiplex PCR. The sample includes around 150,000 clones. Sequences were obtained from PBMCs. Source of these receptors: a man between 40 and 49 years old in good health and CMV-seronegative.

This sequence joins TRBV6-1 and TRBJ2-5, with D possibly TRBD2 on 5 matching bases. From germline, CDR1 is MNHNS and CDR2 SASEGT. The CDR3 sequence is 13 residues long. The V gene lost 7 bases and the J gene lost 5 bases, with 14 bases spanning the gap. The CDR3 sequence is CASILSGGETQYF. The CDR3 bases are TGTGCCAGCATCCTCAGTGGAGGTGAGACCCAGTACTTC.

This chain joins TRBV6-1 and TRBJ2-5; 7 bases map to TRBD2. V shed 3 bases and J 2 bases; nucleotides not matched to a gene: 3. Per the germline V gene, CDR1 is MNHNS and CDR2 is SASEGT. This CDR3 is built from 14 residues. CDR3 residues: CASSDWGGQETQYF. CDR3 bases: TGTGCCAGCAGTGATTGGGGGGGGCAAGAGACCCAGTACTTC.

This chain links TRBV5-1 with TRBJ1-1, with 7 bases that match TRBD1. CDR1 and CDR2 (germline): SGHRS, YFSETQ. The ends lost 0 bases at V and 0 bases at J; junction bases unmatched: 8. CDR3 size: 17 residues. CDR3 nucleotide sequence: TGCGCCAGCAGCTTGGCTCCTCCGGGACAGATGAACACTGAAGCTTTCTTT. This codes for CASSLAPPGQMNTEAFF. The full variable domain, in which reference TRBV5-1 and TRBJ1-1 provide the parts outside the CDR3, is KAGVTQTPRYLIKTRGQQVTLSCSPISGHRSVSWYQQTPGQGLQFLFEYFSETQRNKGNFPGRFSGRQFSNSRSEMNVSTLELGDSALYLCASSLAPPGQMNTEAFFGQGTRLTVV.

The V call is TRBV4-1, the J call TRBJ2-7; D unclear. Germline V gives CDR1 MGHRA, CDR2 YSYEKL. This CDR3 contains 15 residues. The V gene lost 0 bases and the J gene lost 2 bases, with 11 bases spanning the gap. The CDR3 loop is CASSQESSGAYEQYF. The CDR3 DNA is TGCGCCAGCAGCCAAGAGTCATCAGGTGCCTACGAGCAGTACTTC.

CDR3 DNA sequence: TGTGCCAGCAGAAATGCTAATCGGGGCACTGAAGCTTTCTTT. Protein product: CASRNANRGTEAFF. The V call is TRBV27, the J call TRBJ1-1; D ambiguous. The CDR3 contains 14 residues. CDR1 and CDR2 from the germline V gene are MNHEY and SMNVEV (reference sequence). Trimming shortened V by 6 bases and J by 4 bases, and 15 bases separated the two germline ends.